Detailed here is one T cell receptor beta chain. Its antigen remains unknown. The data are from a study of blood T cells in healthy people across ages. Points from the study as a whole: TCR beta diversity per million T cells fell roughly linearly with age.

V gave up 7 bases and J gave up 0 bases, with 15 bases separating them. The CDR3 totals 15 residues. Donors were healthy Caucasian individuals from Russia aged about 6 to 100. Alongside a J-beta primer mix, a sample-barcoded 5' primer served in a second PCR lasting about 7 to 12 cycles. TCRdb analysed the 5' RACE reads with MiXCR anew, one entry per CDR3 protein. The data contain about 730,000 distinct CDR3 sequences, 40% to 45% of them singletons. The rearrangement links TRBV12-3 or TRBV12-4 to TRBJ1-2, with D perhaps matching TRBD1 (5 bases). The clonotype originates from a woman in her sixties or seventies in good health. Sequencing used blood. CDR3 coding DNA: TGTGCCAGCATTAGGGGCAGTTTTACTAACTATGGCTACACCTTC. Its translation: CASIRGSFTNYGYTF.